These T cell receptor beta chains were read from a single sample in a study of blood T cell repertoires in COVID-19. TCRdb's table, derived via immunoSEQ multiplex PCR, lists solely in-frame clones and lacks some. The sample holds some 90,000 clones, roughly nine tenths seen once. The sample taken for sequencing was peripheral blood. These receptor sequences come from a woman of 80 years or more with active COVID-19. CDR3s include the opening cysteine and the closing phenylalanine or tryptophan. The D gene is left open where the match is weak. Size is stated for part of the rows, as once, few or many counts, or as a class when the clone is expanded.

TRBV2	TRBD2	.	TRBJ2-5	TGTGCCAGCGTGAATAGCGGGAGGGTAGGGACCCAGTACTTC	CASVNSGRVGTQYF
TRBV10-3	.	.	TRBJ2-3	TGTGCCATCAGTGAGTCGGTGACAGCAAGCACAGATACGCAGTATTTT	CAISESVTASTDTQYF
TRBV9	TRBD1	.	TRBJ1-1	TGTGCCAGCAGCGTAACAGGGGGCACTGAAGCTTTCTTT	CASSVTGGTEAFF
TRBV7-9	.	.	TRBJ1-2	TGTGCCAGCAGCTTCAGCGGCTATGGCTACACCTTC	CASSFSGYGYTF
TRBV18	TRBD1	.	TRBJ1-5	TGTGCCAGCTCAGCCGGGACAGGGGAGCGTAGCAATCAGCCCCAGCATTTT	CASSAGTGERSNQPQHF
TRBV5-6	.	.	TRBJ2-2	TGTGCCAGCAGCTTGGTTGGGCTAGCTAACACCGGGGAGCTGTTTTTT	CASSLVGLANTGELFF
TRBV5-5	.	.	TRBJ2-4	TGTGCCAGCAGCTCATTAGTCGCGACCAAAAACATTCAGTACTTC	CASSSLVATKNIQYF
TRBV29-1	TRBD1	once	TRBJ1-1	TGCAGCGTTGCAAATAGACAGGGGAGGAACACTGAAGCTTTCTTT	CSVANRQGRNTEAFF
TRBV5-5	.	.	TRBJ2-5	TGTGCCAGCAGCTTTTCCCTAGGGGACAGGGCTAGCGGGAGAGGAGAGACCCAGTACTTC	CASSFSLGDRASGRGETQYF
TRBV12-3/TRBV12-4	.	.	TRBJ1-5	TGTGCCAGCAGTGTCGATCAGCCCCAGCATTTT	CASSVDQPQHF
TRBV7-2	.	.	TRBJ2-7	TGTGCCAGCAGCTTAGTGGGGAGGCAGGCTGCCTACGAGCAGTACTTC	CASSLVGRQAAYEQYF
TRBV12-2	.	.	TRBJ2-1	TGTGCAAGTCGCGCCCGACTAGCTCCTTCCTACAATGAGCAGTTCTTC	CASRARLAPSYNEQFF
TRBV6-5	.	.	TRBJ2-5	TGTGCCAGCAGTTACGGGGGCAGAGAGACCCAGTACTTC	CASSYGGRETQYF
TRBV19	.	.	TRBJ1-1	TGTGCCACCGGTAAACCAGCTGGAGGCTGGAACGCTGAAGCTTTCTTT	CATGKPAGGWNAEAFF
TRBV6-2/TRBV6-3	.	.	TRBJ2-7	TGTGCCAGCAGTTACTCGGGCGTATACGAGCAGTACTTC	CASSYSGVYEQYF
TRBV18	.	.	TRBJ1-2	TGTGCCAGCTCACCCCAGGGAACGGCTACCTATGGCTACACCTTC	CASSPQGTATYGYTF
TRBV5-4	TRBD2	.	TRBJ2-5	TGTGCCAGCAGCTTGGCCAGCGGGAGGGCAGAGACCCAGTACTTC	CASSLASGRAETQYF
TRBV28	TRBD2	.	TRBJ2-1	TGTGCCAGCAGCCCTCCTAGCGGGAGCTCCTACAATGAGCAGTTCTTC	CASSPPSGSSYNEQFF
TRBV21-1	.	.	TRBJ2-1	TGTCCCGGAGGAACAGCGAACAACAATGAGCAGTTCTTC	CPGGTANNNEQFF
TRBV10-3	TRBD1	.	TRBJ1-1	TGTGCCATCGGAAACTGGCAGGGGGAAACTGAAGCTTTCTTT	CAIGNWQGETEAFF
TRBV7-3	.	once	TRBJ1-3	TGTGCCAGCAGCCCCCAGGGGACGGCCTCTGGAAACACCATATATTTT	CASSPQGTASGNTIYF
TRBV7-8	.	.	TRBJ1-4	TGTGCCAGCAGCTTAGCGACAGCATATACCGAAAAACTGTTTTTT	CASSLATAYTEKLFF
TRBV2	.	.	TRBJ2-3	TGTGCCAGCAGTGAGACGGGGAGAAGGTCAGATACGCAGTATTTT	CASSETGRRSDTQYF
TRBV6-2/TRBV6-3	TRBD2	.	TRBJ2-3	TGTGCCAGCAGTGGACTAGCCCTCCGCACAGATACGCAGTATTTT	CASSGLALRTDTQYF
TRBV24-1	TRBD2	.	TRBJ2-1	TGTGCCACCAGTGATCCTAGCGGGAGGGCCTATTTGAATGAGCAGTTCTTC	CATSDPSGRAYLNEQFF
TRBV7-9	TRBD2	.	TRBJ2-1	TGTGCCAGCAGCCCGGGCGGGAGCTCCTACAATGAGCAGTTCTTC	CASSPGGSSYNEQFF
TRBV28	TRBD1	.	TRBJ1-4	TGTGCCAAAATACAGGGGGGCGATGAAAAACTGTTTTTT	CAKIQGGDEKLFF
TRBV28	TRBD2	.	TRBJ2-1	TGTGCCAGCAGTTCCTCCGGGACTAGCGGCCCATCATGGTTCTTC	CASSSSGTSGPSWFF
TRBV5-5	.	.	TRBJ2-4	TGTGCCAGCAGCCCAGAAGCCAAAAACATTCAGTACTTC	CASSPEAKNIQYF
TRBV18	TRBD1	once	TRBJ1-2	TGTGCCAGCTCACCACCGAGGGACAGGGCAGATGGCTACACCTTC	CASSPPRDRADGYTF
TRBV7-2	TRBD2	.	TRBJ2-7	TGTGCCAGCAGCCCGGGACTAGCGGAAGACTCCTACGAGCAGTACTTC	CASSPGLAEDSYEQYF
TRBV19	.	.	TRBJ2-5	TGTGCCAGTAGTAGTAAAGGAGGTCAGTACTTC	CASSSKGGQYF
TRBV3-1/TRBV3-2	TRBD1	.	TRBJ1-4	TGTGCCAGCAGCCACCGGACAGGGACGGAAAAACTGTTTTTT	CASSHRTGTEKLFF
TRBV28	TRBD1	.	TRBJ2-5	TGTGCCAGCAGTTCCCGTGAGGACAGGGGGGGGGAGACCCAGTACTTC	CASSSREDRGGETQYF
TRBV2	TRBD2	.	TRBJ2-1	TGTGCCAGCAGCCTTGGACTAGCGGGAATAGAGCAGTTCTTC	CASSLGLAGIEQFF
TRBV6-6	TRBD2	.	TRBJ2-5	TGTGCCAGCAGTTCGAGACTAGCTCAAGAGACCCAGTACTTC	CASSSRLAQETQYF
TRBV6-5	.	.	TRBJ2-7	TGTGCCAGCCGCGGGTCAGGGGGGCCTTCCTACGAGCAGTACTTC	CASRGSGGPSYEQYF
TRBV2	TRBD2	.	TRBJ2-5	TGTGCCAGCGTAGGCGGGAGGGTGGGGGCAGAGACCCAGTACTTC	CASVGGRVGAETQYF
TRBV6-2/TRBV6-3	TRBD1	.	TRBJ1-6	TGTGCCAGCAGCACCTTCTCGACAGGGGCGAATTCACCCCTCCACTTT	CASSTFSTGANSPLHF
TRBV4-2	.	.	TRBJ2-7	TGTGCCAGCAGCCAAGATTTCCCGGACAGCTCCTACGAGCAGTACTTC	CASSQDFPDSSYEQYF
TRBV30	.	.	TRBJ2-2	TGTGCCTGTGTGGGGCCCGGGGAGCTGTTTTTT	CACVGPGELFF
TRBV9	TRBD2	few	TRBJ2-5	TGTGCCAGCAGCGTAGTCCCTAGCGGTCGTACCGCCCAGTACTTC	CASSVVPSGRTAQYF
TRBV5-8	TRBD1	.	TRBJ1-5	TGTGCCAGCAGTCACAGGGGGCGAGGTCAGCCCCAGCATTTT	CASSHRGRGQPQHF
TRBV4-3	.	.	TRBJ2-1	TGCGCCAGCAGCCAAGAGATGGACAGACTTTACAATGAGCAGTTCTTC	CASSQEMDRLYNEQFF
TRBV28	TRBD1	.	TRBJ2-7	TGTGCCAGCAGTACACACTTGGACAGGGTAAGGAACGAGCAGTACTTC	CASSTHLDRVRNEQYF
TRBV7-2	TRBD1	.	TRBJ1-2	TGTGCCAGCAGCCCCCGACAGGGGCTCTATGGCTACACCTTC	CASSPRQGLYGYTF
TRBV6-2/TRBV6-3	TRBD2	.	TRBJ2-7	TGTGCCAGCAGTTCGCCGGCTAGCGGGTCCTACGAGCAGTACTTC	CASSSPASGSYEQYF
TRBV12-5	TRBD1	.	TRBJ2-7	TGTGCTAGTGGTTTCCAGGGGGCTCGACACGAGCAGTACTTC	CASGFQGARHEQYF
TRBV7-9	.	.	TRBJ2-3	TGTGCCAGCAGCCTCGCTCGATCGACTAGACGGAAGCAGTATTTT	CASSLARSTRRKQYF
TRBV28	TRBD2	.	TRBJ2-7	TGTGCCAGCAGTTCTCCCAGTAGCGGGAAATACGAGCAGTACTTC	CASSSPSSGKYEQYF
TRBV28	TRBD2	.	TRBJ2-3	TGTGCCAGCAGTCCGTTGACTAGCGGGAGGGCACTAGATACGCAGTATTTT	CASSPLTSGRALDTQYF
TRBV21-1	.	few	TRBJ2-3	TGTGCCAGCAGATGGACAGGGCGCCCAGATACGCAGTATTTT	CASRWTGRPDTQYF
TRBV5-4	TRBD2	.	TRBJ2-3	TGTGCCAGCAGCTTGCTTAGCGGGAGCGCAGATACGCAGTATTTT	CASSLLSGSADTQYF